This is a list of T cell receptor beta chains from one sample in a study of post-analysis software for immune sequencing data. TCRdb independently ran MiXCR on the PCR reads; one entry per CDR3 protein. Among hundreds of thousands of distinct CDR3 sequences listed, roughly a third were seen once. The sample comprised blood. The receptors were gathered from a girl between 10 and 17 years old with multiple sclerosis. CDR3s include the opening cysteine and the closing phenylalanine or tryptophan. Only part of the rows carry a size: once, few, many, or a class if the clone is expanded.

j_call: TRBJ2-3
clone_size: .
v_call: TRBV7-2
cdr3_aa: CASSYEVGGGTDTQYF

j_call: TRBJ2-1
clone_size: .
v_call: TRBV7-9
cdr3_aa: CASSSSPGTSPPNEQFF

j_call: TRBJ2-1
clone_size: few
v_call: TRBV5-1
cdr3_aa: CASSFGRADNEQFF

j_call: TRBJ2-1
clone_size: .
v_call: TRBV20-1
cdr3_aa: CSAMDSQRVDNEQFF

j_call: TRBJ2-7
clone_size: .
v_call: TRBV5-1
cdr3_aa: CASNPPGHFYEQYF

j_call: TRBJ2-2
clone_size: few
v_call: TRBV27
cdr3_aa: CASSFLGNTGELFF

j_call: TRBJ1-1
clone_size: .
v_call: TRBV5-1
cdr3_aa: CASSLGSANTEAFF

j_call: TRBJ1-4
clone_size: .
v_call: TRBV3-1
cdr3_aa: CASSRRTGGEKLFF

j_call: TRBJ2-1
clone_size: .
v_call: TRBV29-1
cdr3_aa: CSVEFGKGAIPIGQFF

j_call: TRBJ1-5
clone_size: .
v_call: TRBV20-1
cdr3_aa: CSARDRLEGSVAQHF

j_call: .
clone_size: .
v_call: TRBV12-3/TRBV12-4
cdr3_aa: CASSLHLGARETQYF

j_call: TRBJ2-4
clone_size: .
v_call: TRBV6-2/TRBV6-3
cdr3_aa: CASSSPLAGGNIQYF

j_call: TRBJ1-2
clone_size: many
v_call: TRBV6-5
cdr3_aa: CASSSQNGYTF

j_call: TRBJ1-1
clone_size: many
v_call: TRBV4-1
cdr3_aa: CASIPISAGLTEAFF

j_call: TRBJ2-7
clone_size: many
v_call: TRBV28
cdr3_aa: CASSYLAGGGEQYF

j_call: TRBJ2-3
clone_size: many
v_call: TRBV10-3
cdr3_aa: CATGLAGGSGTQYF

j_call: TRBJ1-2
clone_size: .
v_call: TRBV7-2
cdr3_aa: CASSRDVGGYTF

j_call: TRBJ2-2
clone_size: few
v_call: TRBV24-1
cdr3_aa: CATSPGTGTGELFF

j_call: TRBJ2-5
clone_size: many
v_call: TRBV12-3/TRBV12-4
cdr3_aa: CASNPQEQETQYF

j_call: TRBJ2-7
clone_size: many
v_call: TRBV25-1
cdr3_aa: CASSENYPLAPKGIYEQYF

j_call: TRBJ2-1
clone_size: many
v_call: TRBV12-3/TRBV12-4
cdr3_aa: CASIAGGGSGRVNEQFF

j_call: TRBJ2-1
clone_size: .
v_call: TRBV6-5
cdr3_aa: CASSRLGELNGQFF

j_call: TRBJ2-7
clone_size: few
v_call: TRBV5-1
cdr3_aa: CASSLEWETASYEQYF

j_call: TRBJ2-3
clone_size: few
v_call: TRBV20-1
cdr3_aa: CSAHIAGGSTDTQYF

j_call: TRBJ1-4
clone_size: many
v_call: TRBV6-5
cdr3_aa: CASSYQTGPNEKLFF

j_call: TRBJ2-7
clone_size: once
v_call: TRBV10-3
cdr3_aa: CAIRTGQGKDEQYF